A selection of T cell receptor beta chains follows, all from one sample in a study of T-cell reconstitution after alpha-beta-depleted transplantation in children. Using its own MiXCR run on the PCR reads, TCRdb lists one record per CDR3 protein. This sample has some 6,000 distinct CDR3 sequences; 14% to 15% occur once, and the top ten carry roughly 5.6%. The source material was PBMCs, sampled before TCRalphabeta/CD19-depleted stem cell transplant. These TCRs come from a boy between 5 and 17 years old with acute lymphoblastic leukemia, due to receive a stem cell transplant. Each CDR3 is given with its conserved first and last residue. D genes are given only for firm matches. Clone size is not always given. Where it is, it says once, few, many or a class for expanded clones.

D | J | V | size | DNA | CDR3
. | TRBJ2-2 | TRBV4-3 | many | TGCGCCAGCAGCCAAAGGTTCACCGGGGAGCTGTTTTTT | CASSQRFTGELFF
. | TRBJ1-1 | TRBV4-3 | medium-sized | TGCGCCAGCAGCCAAGATTGGGCAGGAGGGAGTGAAGCTTTCTTT | CASSQDWAGGSEAFF
TRBD2 | TRBJ2-2 | TRBV20-1 | medium-sized | TGCAGTGCTAAACGACTAGCGGAGAACACCGGGGAGCTGTTTTTT | CSAKRLAENTGELFF
. | TRBJ2-2 | TRBV12-3/TRBV12-4 | medium-sized | TGTGCCAGCAGGGCCGGCCAGGGGAACACCGGGGAGCTGTTTTTT | CASRAGQGNTGELFF
TRBD1 | TRBJ1-6 | TRBV20-1 | medium-sized | TGCAGTGCTAGAGATCACCCAGGGGGTGCGTCACCCCTCCACTTT | CSARDHPGGASPLHF
TRBD1 | TRBJ1-5 | TRBV25-1 | medium-sized | TGTGCCAGCAGTGCGACAGGGGGCACTCAGCCCCAGCATTTT | CASSATGGTQPQHF
TRBD2 | TRBJ2-5 | TRBV20-1 | medium-sized | TGCAGTGTGTTTCTGGGACTAGCGGGGGACCAAGAGACCCAGTACTTC | CSVFLGLAGDQETQYF
TRBD2 | TRBJ2-1 | TRBV7-9 | . | TGTGCCAGCAGACCTAAAAGCGGGAGGAATGAGCAGTTCTTC | CASRPKSGRNEQFF
TRBD1 | TRBJ1-5 | TRBV7-2 | many | TGTGCCAGCAGCCCTAGGGGGCGGGGCAATCAGCCCCAGCATTTT | CASSPRGRGNQPQHF
TRBD1 | TRBJ2-7 | TRBV11-2 | medium-sized | TGTGCCAGCAGCTTCGGGACAGGGACCTACGAGCAGTACTTC | CASSFGTGTYEQYF
. | TRBJ1-1 | TRBV12-3/TRBV12-4 | medium-sized | TGTGCCAGCAGCCTAGGGGTACCGAACACTGAAGCTTTCTTT | CASSLGVPNTEAFF
TRBD1 | TRBJ2-2 | TRBV4-1 | large | TGCGCCACCGCCGGGACAGGGATTACCGGGGAGCTGTTTTTT | CATAGTGITGELFF
TRBD2 | TRBJ2-5 | TRBV20-1 | medium-sized | TGCAGCACCGTACCCCTAGCGGGAGTTTTAGGAGAGACCCAGTACTTC | CSTVPLAGVLGETQYF
. | TRBJ2-5 | TRBV12-3/TRBV12-4 | . | TGTGCCAGCAGGGCAGGGCTACACCAAGAGACCCAGTACTTC | CASRAGLHQETQYF
. | TRBJ1-1 | TRBV29-1 | medium-sized | TGCAGCGTGTGGCCGGAAAGTAACACTGAAGCTTTCTTT | CSVWPESNTEAFF
. | TRBJ2-7 | TRBV20-1 | . | TGCAGTGCTAGGAGGGGGGGGGACGAGCAGTACTTC | CSARRGGDEQYF
TRBD2 | TRBJ2-3 | TRBV5-1 | medium-sized | TGCGCCAGCAGCTTGACTAGCGGGGCCACAGATACGCAGTATTTT | CASSLTSGATDTQYF
TRBD1 | TRBJ1-4 | TRBV2 | . | TGTGCCACCGAAAGAACCAGGGGGCGCGAAAAACTGTTTTTT | CATERTRGREKLFF
TRBD2 | TRBJ2-7 | TRBV20-1 | medium-sized | TGCAGTGCTAGCTCTAGCGGCGGAACCTACGAGCAGTACTTC | CSASSSGGTYEQYF
. | TRBJ1-3 | TRBV12-3/TRBV12-4 | medium-sized | TGTGCCAGCAGCCGGGTGTGGGTAGCACGCCGCCGGGACACCATATATTTT | CASSRVWVARRRDTIYF
. | TRBJ1-1 | TRBV20-1 | medium-sized | TGCAGTGCTAGACAACAACTTGAAGCTTTCTTT | CSARQQLEAFF
TRBD2 | TRBJ2-7 | TRBV12-3/TRBV12-4 | . | TGTGCCAGCAGTAGACCTAGCGGCTACGAGCAGTACTTC | CASSRPSGYEQYF
. | TRBJ2-1 | TRBV7-8 | medium-sized | TGTGCCAGCAGCTTAAGCACAGGGATTTACAATGAGCAGTTCTTC | CASSLSTGIYNEQFF
. | TRBJ1-1 | TRBV6-5 | medium-sized | TGTGCCAGCAGTTACGAAGGGGGACAGAACACTGAAGCTTTCTTT | CASSYEGGQNTEAFF
. | TRBJ2-7 | TRBV7-7 | many | TGTGCCAGCAGCTTTGGGCTAGGCAGCTCCTACGAGCAGTACTTC | CASSFGLGSSYEQYF
. | TRBJ1-4 | TRBV27 | many | TGTGCCAGCAGGCCGGCGGGGGATGATGAAAAACTGTTTTTT | CASRPAGDDEKLFF
TRBD2 | TRBJ2-5 | TRBV27 | medium-sized | TGTGCCAGCAGTTCTCCTGCCTCAAGCGGGAGGGGTAAGACCCAGTACTTC | CASSSPASSGRGKTQYF
. | TRBJ2-3 | TRBV4-1 | many | TGCGCCAGCAGCCAAGATGCCCGGACCATTCTATATACGCAGTATTTT | CASSQDARTILYTQYF
TRBD2 | TRBJ2-1 | TRBV7-2 | many | TGTGCCAGCCAGTTGGGGGGGGACTTCAGTCTGTTCTTC | CASQLGGDFSLFF
. | TRBJ1-2 | TRBV6-1 | many | TGTGCCAGCGGCAGGGGTTCCAACTATGGCTACACCTTC | CASGRGSNYGYTF
. | TRBJ2-7 | TRBV21-1 | medium-sized | TGTGCCAGCAGCAAATTCAGGGGGACTACCTACGAGCAGTACTTC | CASSKFRGTTYEQYF
. | TRBJ2-7 | TRBV5-1 | many | TGCGCCAGCAGCTTGGTAGGTGATTACGAGCAGTACTTC | CASSLVGDYEQYF
. | TRBJ1-1 | TRBV5-1 | medium-sized | TGCGCCAGCAGCTTGGTCTGGGGGTTAAACACTGAAGCTTTCTTT | CASSLVWGLNTEAFF
TRBD2 | TRBJ2-7 | TRBV29-1 | medium-sized | TGCAGCGTTGAACGTAGCGGGAGTAGGCACGAGCAGTACTTC | CSVERSGSRHEQYF
TRBD2 | TRBJ2-7 | TRBV27 | . | TGTGCCAGCAGCAAAGTCCGGGGGGTAATGGTTTACGAGCAGTACTTC | CASSKVRGVMVYEQYF
. | TRBJ2-7 | TRBV7-6 | many | TGTGCCAGCAGCTTGGAGGGGCCGTTGGCCTACGAGCAGTACTTC | CASSLEGPLAYEQYF
. | TRBJ2-1 | TRBV7-3 | medium-sized | TGTGCCAGCAGCTTAGAGGCAGGAGGCAATGAGCAGTTCTTC | CASSLEAGGNEQFF
. | TRBJ2-7 | TRBV7-2 | few | TGTGCCAGCAGCTTAGGGCGTTGGGGGAGGTCCTACGAGCAGTACTTC | CASSLGRWGRSYEQYF
. | TRBJ2-5 | TRBV5-5 | medium-sized | TGTGCCAGCAGCCCCAGGTTTGAGACCCAGTACTTC | CASSPRFETQYF
. | TRBJ2-7 | TRBV7-9 | medium-sized | TGTGCCAGCAGCTTCGGGGGATTCTACGAGCAGTACTTC | CASSFGGFYEQYF
. | TRBJ1-1 | TRBV3-1 | medium-sized | TGTGCCAGCAGCCCTCAGAGATGGGGGGCGAACACTGAAGCTTTCTTT | CASSPQRWGANTEAFF
. | TRBJ2-7 | TRBV12-3/TRBV12-4 | many | TGTGCCAGCAGTCCTAGCTCCTACGAGCAGTACTTC | CASSPSSYEQYF
. | TRBJ2-5 | TRBV7-9 | many | TGTGCCAGCAGCCTTAATTCGGGCCAAGAGACCCAGTACTTC | CASSLNSGQETQYF
TRBD1 | TRBJ2-7 | TRBV20-1 | medium-sized | TGCAGTGCTCTACCGGGACAGGGGACGACCTACGAGCAGTACTTC | CSALPGQGTTYEQYF
. | TRBJ2-1 | TRBV20-1 | medium-sized | TGCAGTGCTAGAGCCCCGACTTCCCTCAATGAGCAGTTCTTC | CSARAPTSLNEQFF
. | TRBJ1-1 | TRBV11-2 | few | TGTGCCAGCAGCTTAGTTGTTCTGGCTGAAGCTTTCTTT | CASSLVVLAEAFF
. | TRBJ1-6 | TRBV20-1 | medium-sized | TGCAGTGCTAGAGAGCTACCGGGGCCGATCTATAATTCACCCCTCCACTTT | CSARELPGPIYNSPLHF
TRBD1 | TRBJ1-1 | TRBV5-1 | medium-sized | TGCGCCAGCAGCTTGGCCCCGGGACAGGGGAACACTGAAGCTTTCTTT | CASSLAPGQGNTEAFF
TRBD2 | TRBJ2-3 | TRBV28 | medium-sized | TGTGCCAGCAGCCCCTATCTAGCGGGAGTTCCAGATACGCAGTATTTT | CASSPYLAGVPDTQYF
TRBD1 | TRBJ1-5 | TRBV11-3 | many | TGTGCCAGCAGCTCCGCAGGGGGCGGTCAGCCCCAGCATTTT | CASSSAGGGQPQHF
. | TRBJ2-5 | TRBV28 | medium-sized | TGTGCCAGCAGGGGCGGGACCCAGTACTTC | CASRGGTQYF
TRBD2 | TRBJ2-7 | TRBV6-5 | medium-sized | TGTGCCAGCAGTTACTCGAGAGCGGGGGAGCAGTACTTC | CASSYSRAGEQYF
. | TRBJ2-1 | TRBV10-3 | . | TGTGCCATCTGGAGGGGGGCGGGGGTCAATGAGCAGTTCTTC | CAIWRGAGVNEQFF
. | TRBJ1-6 | TRBV5-6 | many | TGTGCCAGCAGCTTCTTCAAAAGGGCGAGGGCTAATTCACCCCTCCACTTT | CASSFFKRARANSPLHF
. | TRBJ2-7 | TRBV12-3/TRBV12-4 | medium-sized | TGTGCCAGCAGTCCAAAGGGGGTCAGGTCCACGCAGTACTTC | CASSPKGVRSTQYF
. | TRBJ2-7 | TRBV28 | . | TGTGCCATGGGCCCCGGGGTCACCTGCGAGCAGTACTTC | CAMGPGVTCEQYF
. | TRBJ2-5 | TRBV12-3/TRBV12-4 | medium-sized | TGTGCCAGCAGAGGGGGTGGCGGTATGGAGACCCAGTACTTC | CASRGGGGMETQYF